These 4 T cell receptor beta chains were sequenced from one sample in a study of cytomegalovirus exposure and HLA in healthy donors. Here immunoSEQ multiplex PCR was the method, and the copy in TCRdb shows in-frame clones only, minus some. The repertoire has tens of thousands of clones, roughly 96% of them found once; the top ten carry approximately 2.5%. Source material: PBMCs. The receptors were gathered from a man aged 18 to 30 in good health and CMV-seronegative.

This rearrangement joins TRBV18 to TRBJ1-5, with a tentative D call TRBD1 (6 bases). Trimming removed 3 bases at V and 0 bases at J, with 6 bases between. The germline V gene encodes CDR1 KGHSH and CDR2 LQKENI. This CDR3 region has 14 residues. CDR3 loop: CASSPGASNQPQHF. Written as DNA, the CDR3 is TGTGCCAGCTCACCGGGGGCTAGCAATCAGCCCCAGCATTTT.

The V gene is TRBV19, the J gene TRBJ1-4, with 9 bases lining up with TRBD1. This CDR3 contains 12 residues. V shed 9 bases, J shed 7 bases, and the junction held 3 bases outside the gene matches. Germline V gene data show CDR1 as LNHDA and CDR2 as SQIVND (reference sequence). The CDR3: CASRDRVEKLFF. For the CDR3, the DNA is TGTGCCAGCCGGGACAGGGTTGAAAAACTGTTTTTT. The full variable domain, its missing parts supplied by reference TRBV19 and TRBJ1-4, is DGGITQSPKYLFRKEGQNVTLSCEQNLNHDAMYWYRQDPGQGLRLIYYSQIVNDFQKGDIAEGYSVSREKKESFPLTVTSAQKNPTAFYLCASRDRVEKLFFGSGTQLSVL.

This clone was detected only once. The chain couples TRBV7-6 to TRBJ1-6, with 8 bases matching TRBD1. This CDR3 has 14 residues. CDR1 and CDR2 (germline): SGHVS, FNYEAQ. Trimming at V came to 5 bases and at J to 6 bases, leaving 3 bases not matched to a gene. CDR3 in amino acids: CASSQGAINSPLHF. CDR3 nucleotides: TGTGCCAGCAGCCAGGGGGCGATTAATTCACCCCTCCACTTT. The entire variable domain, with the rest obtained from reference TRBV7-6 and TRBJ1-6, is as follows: GAGVSQSPRYKVTKRGQDVALRCDPISGHVSLYWYRQALGQGPEFLTYFNYEAQQDKSGLPNDRFSAERPEGSISTLTIQRTEQRDSAMYRCASSQGAINSPLHFGNGTRLTVT.

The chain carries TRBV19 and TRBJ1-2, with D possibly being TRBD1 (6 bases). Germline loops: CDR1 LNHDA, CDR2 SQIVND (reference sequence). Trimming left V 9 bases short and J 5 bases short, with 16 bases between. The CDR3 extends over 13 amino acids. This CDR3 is CASLGGPSYGYTF. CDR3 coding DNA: TGTGCCAGCCTAGGGGGTCCCTCGTATGGCTACACCTTC.